This T cell receptor (beta chain) was retrieved from a study of blood T cells in healthy people across ages. Study context: Template switching recovered approximately one barcoded beta molecule for every two T cells.

CDR3 size: 16 residues. V was trimmed by 0 bases and J by 4 bases, leaving 15 bases between them. From germline, CDR1 is SGHDT and CDR2 YYEEEE. Points from the study as a whole: It was not possible, with unsorted PBMCs, to conclusively compare naive and antigen-experienced cells.

Details on this clonotype: Its specificity is not known.

Isolation of PBMCs gave at least 6 million cells per sample. It was with a sample-barcoded 5' primer and a J-beta primer mix that a second PCR of roughly 7 to 12 cycles was run. MiXCR, applied by TCRdb to the 5' RACE reads, yields one record per CDR3 protein. The sample includes approximately 800,000 distinct CDR3 sequences, about 62% seen only once; the top ten take around 30%. The specimen sequenced was blood. The gene calls are TRBV5-6 and TRBJ2-3, with D perhaps given as TRBD1 or TRBD2 (6 bases each). The TCR was taken from a man younger than 45 in good health. CDR3 coding DNA: TGTGCCAGCAGCTTGGGGGTTGGGGGGCTTCCAGATACGCAGTATTTT. Protein sequence: CASSLGVGGLPDTQYF.